The 30 T cell receptor beta chains below all came from one sample that was sequenced in a study of T cell changes during pregnancy in multiple sclerosis. Method: immunoSEQ multiplex PCR; TCRdb's copy keeps in-frame clones and lacks some. The data show 65,000 to 80,000 clones, with over 80% seen just once and more than 0.8% held by the top ten. Sequences were derived from peripheral blood, sampled in the first trimester of pregnancy. Receptors originate from a female donor with multiple sclerosis, enrolled in a pregnancy study.

The V call is TRBV29-1, the J call TRBJ2-7; D unclear. The length of the CDR3 is 13 residues. V was clipped by 3 bases and J by 0 bases, with 9 bases between them. Germline loops: CDR1 SQVTM, CDR2 ANQGSEA. The CDR3 DNA is TGCAGCGTTGAGACACCAAACTCCTACGAGCAGTACTTC. Encoded protein: CSVETPNSYEQYF.

The chain recombines TRBV7-3 with TRBJ1-5, with D uncertain. CDR1 is SGHTA and CDR2 is FQGTGA in the germline V gene. This CDR3 is built from 11 residues. The CDR3 reads CPPPGMEPQHF. CDR3 in DNA: TGTCCACCACCCGGGATGGAGCCCCAGCATTTT.

This chain connects TRBV15 to TRBJ1-3; no clear D gene. The CDR3 length is 14 residues. V was shortened by 1 base and J by 4 bases, with 8 bases between the two germline ends. CDR1 and CDR2 from the germline V gene are LNHNV and YYDKDF (reference sequence). This CDR3 reads CATSRADLGNTIYF. The CDR3 nucleotides are TGTGCCACCAGCAGAGCGGACTTAGGAAACACCATATATTTT.

CDR3 in amino acids: CASSEPQGLTEKLFF. CDR3 coding DNA: TGTGCCAGCAGTGAACCGCAGGGTTTAACTGAAAAACTGTTTTTT. J is TRBJ1-4 and V is TRBV6-1; TRBD1 is a possible D gene (5 bases). This CDR3 contains 15 residues. Germline V lookup: CDR1 MNHNS, CDR2 SASEGT. The germline V and J ends were trimmed by 2 bases and 7 bases, with 14 bases remaining between them.

The chain employs TRBV6-5 and TRBJ1-4; D is perhaps TRBD1 (6 bases). The V end was cut by 5 bases, the J end by 2 bases, with 12 bases between. The CDR3 totals 15 residues. CDR1 and CDR2 (germline): MNHEY, SVGAGI. CDR3 protein: CASSLRGSTNEKLFF. CDR3 in DNA: TGTGCCAGCAGTCTCAGGGGTTCCACTAATGAAAAACTGTTTTTT.

This clone has only one observation. The chain carries TRBV28 and TRBJ2-7, with 7 bases that match TRBD2. With V trimmed by 6 bases and J by 6 bases, 11 bases remained unmatched. Per germline, CDR1 MDHEN and CDR2 SYDVKM. The CDR3 has 14 amino acids. The CDR3 nucleotides read TGTGCCAGCAGACCCACTCTCAGCGGGGCCGAGCAGTACTTC. Translation gives CASRPTLSGAEQYF.

V gene TRBV6-1 combines with J gene TRBJ2-7; 11 positions agree with TRBD1. CDR1 and CDR2 from the germline V gene are MNHNS and SASEGT. The CDR3 totals 15 residues. Trimming took 10 bases from V and 0 from J; bases not matched to a gene: 8. CDR3 in DNA: TGTGCCACCGGGATCGGGACAGGGGGCTCCTACGAGCAGTACTTC. It specifies CATGIGTGGSYEQYF.

The chain combines TRBV21-1 with TRBJ2-1; the table's TRBD2 call for D was not verified on the DNA. TRBV21-1 is tagged as a pseudogene. The CDR3 contains 19 residues. The CDR3 loop is CASSNRRRTRDVGGNEQFF. The DNA of the CDR3 is TGTGCCAGCAGCAATCGCCGACGGACTAGAGACGTGGGGGGGAATGAGCAGTTCTTC.

The chain combines TRBV4-1 with TRBJ2-5, with 12 positions matching TRBD2. The ends lost 0 bases at V and 1 base at J; junction bases unmatched: 3. Germline CDR1 MGHRA, CDR2 YSYEKL. This CDR3 comprises 17 residues. The DNA for the CDR3 is TGCGCCAGCAGCCAAGATGAGGGACTAGCGGGCCAAGAGACCCAGTACTTC. This codes for CASSQDEGLAGQETQYF.

This chain connects TRBV20-1 to TRBJ2-3, with a possible D match to TRBD2 (5 bases). Germline V gene sequence: CDR1 DFQATT, CDR2 SNEGSKA (reference sequence). The CDR3 totals 11 residues. Trimming pared 8 bases from V and 4 bases from J, leaving 10 bases between. The CDR3 DNA reads TGCAGTCGAGCGAGGGCAGATACGCAGTATTTT. This sequence encodes CSRARADTQYF.

The chain joins TRBV10-3 to TRBJ2-3; TRBD2 matches 12 bases. CDR3 length: 15 residues. Germline V gene lookup returns CDR1 ENHRY and CDR2 SYGVKD. V was pared by 11 bases and J by 2 bases, with 8 bases of the junction left unmatched. CDR3: CASRTSGVSTDTQYF. In nucleotides, the CDR3 is TGTGCCTCACGGACTAGCGGGGTATCCACAGATACGCAGTATTTT.

This chain connects TRBV5-1 to TRBJ1-2; the match to TRBD1 covers 9 bases. CDR1 is SGHRS, CDR2 YFSETQ, per germline. The CDR3 contains 19 residues. V lost 0 bases, J lost 0 bases, and 12 bases stayed unmatched. The CDR3 spells CASSLGPRDRVGTNYGYTF. CDR3 nucleotides: TGCGCCAGCAGCTTGGGGCCCCGGGACAGGGTAGGGACTAACTATGGCTACACCTTC.

V and J are TRBV6-1 and TRBJ2-7; D is unresolved. The CDR3 extends over 11 amino acids. Germline V gene sequence: CDR1 MNHNS, CDR2 SASEGT. The V end lost 10 bases, the J end lost 4 bases, and 11 bases lay between the germline ends. The CDR3 here is CATRLVYEQYF. The DNA for the CDR3 is TGTGCCACGCGACTGGTTTACGAGCAGTACTTC.

The chain joins TRBV29-1 to TRBJ1-2; TRBD1 aligns across 7 bases. The J segment lost 3 bases and the V segment lost 7 bases, leaving 11 bases of the junction unmatched. Germline V CDR1 and CDR2: SQVTM, ANQGSEA. CDR3 length: 14 residues. CDR3 sequence: CSAKTQGRDYGYTF. Written as DNA, the CDR3 is TGCAGCGCTAAAACACAGGGGCGGGACTATGGCTACACCTTC.

Only a few counts were recorded for this clone. The chain is built from TRBV4-2 and TRBJ2-2, with 7 bases lining up with TRBD1. This CDR3 spans 18 amino acids. In germline, CDR1 is LGHNA, CDR2 YNFKEQ. Losses at the gene ends were 1 base for V and 1 base for J; bases not matched to a gene: 9. CDR3 amino acids: CASSQASMGTENTGELFF. CDR3 coding DNA: TGTGCCAGCAGCCAAGCTTCCATGGGGACAGAGAACACCGGGGAGCTGTTTTTT.

This chain joins TRBV27 and TRBJ2-2, with a tentative D call TRBD2 (5 bases). This CDR3 contains 14 residues. Trimming removed 7 bases from V and 3 bases from J, with 12 bases in between. CDR1 is MNHEY, CDR2 SMNVEV, per germline (reference sequence). The CDR3 nucleotides read TGTGCCAGCAAGGATAGCGACTACACCGGGGAGCTGTTTTTT. This gives the protein CASKDSDYTGELFF.

This clone was detected many times. The CDR3 DNA reads TGTGCCAGCACGCTGGGAGGGACAGGGGGCGCGAAGGGCTACACCTTC. Its translation is CASTLGGTGGAKGYTF. The V call is TRBV28, the J call TRBJ1-2; 12 nucleotides align to TRBD1. J gave up 8 bases and V 7 bases, and 14 bases lay outside the gene matches. Germline-derived CDR1 and CDR2 are MDHEN and SYDVKM. The CDR3 extends over 16 amino acids.

The chain has TRBV4-2 and TRBJ2-1; D not certain. This CDR3 is 17 amino acids long. Germline loops: CDR1 LGHNA, CDR2 YNFKEQ. Trimming shortened V by 0 bases and J by 4 bases, and 16 bases separated the two germline ends. CDR3 sequence: CASSQERTASGYNEQFF. Written as DNA, the CDR3 is TGTGCCAGCAGCCAAGAAAGAACGGCTAGTGGGTACAATGAGCAGTTCTTC.

The chain combines TRBV5-1 with TRBJ2-1; D might be TRBD1 (5 bases). Germline CDR1 and CDR2: SGHRS and YFSETQ. The V end lost 4 bases, the J end lost 6 bases, and 20 bases lay between the germline ends. This CDR3 comprises 16 residues. In DNA form, the CDR3 reads TGCGCCAGCAGCGATATTAAGACAGTCCCCTTCAATGAGCAGTTCTTC. Translated, it gives CASSDIKTVPFNEQFF.

The CDR3 sequence: CASSLVSGGAPNTGELFF. CDR3 DNA: TGCGCCAGCAGCTTGGTTAGCGGGGGGGCCCCGAACACCGGGGAGCTGTTTTTT. The chain couples TRBV5-1 to TRBJ2-2; TRBD2 agrees at 11 bases. Germline values: CDR1 SGHRS, CDR2 YFSETQ. With V trimmed by 0 bases and J by 0 bases, 4 bases remained unmatched. The length of the CDR3 is 18 residues.

The chain combines TRBV5-8 with TRBJ2-6; D call uncertain. V shed 3 bases and J shed 0 bases, with 4 bases lying between them. The germline CDR1 and CDR2 sequences are SGHTS and YDEGEE. The CDR3 runs 14 residues. The CDR3 nucleotides are TGTGCCAGCAGCTCCATCTCTGGGGCCAACGTCCTGACTTTC. It yields the protein CASSSISGANVLTF.

The chain combines TRBV4-1 with TRBJ1-1; D is undetermined. The germline CDR1 and CDR2 sequences are MGHRA and YSYEKL. The CDR3 loop spans 18 amino acids. The germline V and J ends were trimmed by 1 base and 1 base, with 19 bases remaining between them. The CDR3 sequence: CASSQVPGVEFGNTEAFF. CDR3 in DNA: TGCGCCAGCAGCCAAGTCCCGGGAGTCGAATTCGGGAACACTGAAGCTTTCTTT.

The CDR3 spells CASNGLAGEESTDTQYF. For the CDR3, the DNA is TGTGCCAGCAATGGTCTAGCGGGAGAGGAAAGCACAGATACGCAGTATTTT. V gene TRBV13 combines with J gene TRBJ2-3, with 10 bases that match TRBD2. Germline CDR1 reads PRHDT; CDR2 reads FYEKMQ (reference sequence). The V gene end was trimmed by 7 bases and the J gene end by 0 bases; junction bases not matched to a gene: 10. The length of the CDR3 is 17 residues.

V and J are TRBV4-3 and TRBJ2-1; tentatively, D is TRBD1 (6 bases). Between the trimmed V and J ends, which lost 1 base and 7 bases, there was a span of 14 bases. The V gene's germline CDR1 is LGHNA and CDR2 YSLEER. The CDR3 consists of 15 residues. Written as DNA, the CDR3 is TGCGCCAGCAGCCAAGGGGGGCCCCCGGGGAATGAGCAGTTCTTC. This encodes CASSQGGPPGNEQFF.

The J gene is TRBJ2-2, the V gene TRBV18; a weak D match, TRBD2 (5 bases). V lost 2 bases to trimming and J lost 0 bases, with 10 bases between them. This CDR3 has 16 amino acids. Germline assignment: CDR1 KGHSH and CDR2 LQKENI. CDR3 coding DNA: TGTGCCAGCTCACCAAAGCGGCTTGCGAACACCGGGGAGCTGTTTTTT. Protein product: CASSPKRLANTGELFF.

This chain links TRBV28 with TRBJ2-5, with TRBD1 matching over 7 bases. Germline V gene data show CDR1 as MDHEN and CDR2 as SYDVKM. This CDR3 has 12 residues. The ends lost 5 bases at V and 3 bases at J; junction bases unmatched: 0. CDR3 coding DNA: TGTGCCAGCAGTGGGACAGAAGAGACCCAGTACTTC. Its protein is CASSGTEETQYF.

As for this clone: A junction end diverges from the germline sequence, so it may reflect a read error. This CDR3 reads CASSEARQSPPEAFF. CDR3 DNA: TGTGCCAGCAGTGAAGCGCGGCAGTCTCCCCCTGAGGCTTTCTTT. The chain employs TRBV2 and TRBJ1-1, with D uncertain. Per the germline V gene, CDR1 is SNHLY and CDR2 is FYNNEI. The CDR3 extends over 15 amino acids.

Written as DNA, the CDR3 is TGTGCCAGCAGCGTCGATCCGGGACAAGCTATGGCGAACACTGAAGCTTTCTTT. Its protein is CASSVDPGQAMANTEAFF. V is TRBV7-2 and J is TRBJ1-1; D might be TRBD1 (6 bases). V was shortened by 5 bases and J by 1 base, with 23 bases between the two germline ends. Looked up from germline, CDR1 is SGHTA and CDR2 is FQGNSA. The CDR3 sequence is 18 residues long.

The chain joins TRBV10-3 to TRBJ1-3; 8 bases line up with TRBD1. The CDR3 is 13 amino acids. After removal of 8 bases from V and 4 bases from J, the junction contained 4 bases not matched to a gene. The germline V gene encodes CDR1 ENHRY and CDR2 SYGVKD. The CDR3, as DNA: TGTGCCATCGAAGACAGGGGAGGAAACACCATATATTTT. Translating gives CAIEDRGGNTIYF.

The chain links TRBV19 to TRBJ2-1; possibly TRBD2 for D (6 bases). V shed 11 bases and J shed 4 bases, with 15 bases lying between them. The CDR3 totals 13 residues. CDR1 is LNHDA and CDR2 is SQIVND in the germline V gene (reference sequence). CDR3 amino acids: CASAGQNYNEQFF. As DNA, the CDR3 is TGTGCCTCCGCGGGGCAGAATTACAATGAGCAGTTCTTC.